The 22 T cell receptor beta chains reported below all come from one sample, sequenced in a study of T cells in localized non-small cell lung cancer (dated by TCRdb to about 2020). Libraries were constructed by the immunoSEQ multiplex PCR assay. Imported from immuneACCESS, the table was reduced by TCRdb to in-frame sequences with V and J called. These copies leave out some clones; in studies compared against another copy, an unresolved V gene accounts for under half, and the cause of the remainder is not known. Recorded for this sample are over a thousand clones; 36% of them occurred a single time. The top ten clones comprise 9% to 15% of the sample. The input for sequencing was lung tumor tissue, taken before any cancer treatment. Every receptor here comes from a male donor aged 60 or over with stage II squamous cell lung carcinoma.

This clone has only a few counts. The chain recombines TRBV11-3 with TRBJ2-2; TRBD1 matches 7 bases. The length of the CDR3 is 16 residues. Losses at the gene ends were 7 bases for V and 2 bases for J; bases not matched to a gene: 10. CDR1 is SGHNT, CDR2 YENEEA, per germline. In DNA, the CDR3 is TGTGCCAGCACCAGAGGGGGCGGAGGCAACACCGGGGAGCTGTTTTTT. It is translated as CASTRGGGGNTGELFF.

The CDR3 DNA sequence: TGTGCCAGCAGGCCTTTACACACTGAAGCTTTCTTT. Translation gives CASRPLHTEAFF. J is TRBJ1-1 and V is TRBV28, with D uncertain. This CDR3 comprises 12 residues. Trimming cost V 6 bases and J 3 bases, with 8 bases left between them. Germline lookup yields CDR1 MDHEN and CDR2 SYDVKM.

This clone is termed medium-sized. The V call is TRBV11-3, the J call TRBJ2-7; 8 bases fit TRBD1. Germline CDR1 and CDR2: SGHNT and YENEEA. With 3 bases clipped from V and 2 bases from J, the junction kept 9 bases outside the gene matches. The CDR3 contains 16 residues. The CDR3 is CASSLGGRTGTYEQYF. The DNA for the CDR3 is TGTGCCAGCAGCTTGGGGGGACGGACAGGGACCTACGAGCAGTACTTC.

The chain has TRBV19 and TRBJ1-5, with TRBD1 identical over 7 bases. The CDR3 length is 14 residues. From germline, CDR1 is LNHDA and CDR2 SQIVND (reference sequence). J gave up 5 bases and V 6 bases, and 7 bases lay outside the gene matches. Here the CDR3 DNA reads TGTGCCAGTAGCGAGGACAGGCTAGATCAGCCCCAGCATTTT. It encodes CASSEDRLDQPQHF. The full variable domain, in which reference TRBV19 and TRBJ1-5 provide the parts outside the CDR3, is DGGITQSPKYLFRKEGQNVTLSCEQNLNHDAMYWYRQDPGQGLRLIYYSQIVNDFQKGDIAEGYSVSREKKESFPLTVTSAQKNPTAFYLCASSEDRLDQPQHFGDGTRLSIL.

By proportion, this clone is medium-sized. The chain recombines TRBV2 with TRBJ1-2, with D unresolved. CDR3 length: 13 residues. In germline, CDR1 is SNHLY, CDR2 FYNNEI. V shed 4 bases and J shed 4 bases, with 10 bases lying between them. The CDR3 region is CASSGPFTYGYTF. Here the CDR3 DNA reads TGTGCCAGCAGTGGGCCCTTTACCTATGGCTACACCTTC.

A few counts support this clone. The rearrangement uses TRBV11-3 and TRBJ1-4; no definite D call. This CDR3 has 15 residues. V was cut by 5 bases and J by 0 bases, with 10 bases left in between. Germline CDR1 is SGHNT and CDR2 is YENEEA. CDR3 sequence reads: CASSNTASTNEKLFF. For the CDR3, the DNA is TGTGCCAGCAGCAATACAGCGTCAACTAATGAAAAACTGTTTTTT. Complete variable domain (other parts from reference TRBV11-3 and TRBJ1-4): EAGVVQSPRYKIIEKKQPVAFWCNPISGHNTLYWYLQNLGQGPELLIRYENEEAVDDSQLPKDRFSAERLKGVDSTLKIQPAELGDSAVYLCASSNTASTNEKLFFGSGTQLSVL.

The V and J genes are TRBV30 and TRBJ1-1; D not resolved. This CDR3 is 13 amino acids long. Germline CDR1 and CDR2: GTSNPN and SVGIG (reference sequence). The V and J ends lost 5 bases and 0 bases respectively, with 10 bases between them. The CDR3 DNA sequence: TGTGCCTGGGGGTGGAGGGTGAACACTGAAGCTTTCTTT. Translation: CAWGWRVNTEAFF.

The V and J genes are TRBV18 and TRBJ2-1, with 10 bases aligning to TRBD2. The CDR3 extends over 15 amino acids. Germline-derived CDR1 and CDR2 are KGHSH and LQKENI. V trimming: 0 bases; J trimming: 8 bases; junction bases outside the gene matches: 4. The CDR3 is CASSPPASGGYEQFF. The CDR3 nucleotides are TGTGCCAGCTCACCACCGGCTAGCGGGGGCTATGAGCAGTTCTTC.

The rearrangement uses TRBV18 and TRBJ1-2; no reliable D call. Trimming removed 6 bases at V and 4 bases at J, with 9 bases between. The CDR3 runs to 12 residues. The germline V gene has CDR1 KGHSH and CDR2 LQKENI. DNA for the CDR3: TGTGCCAGCTCGTCCGACGCCTATGGCTACACCTTC. Translation: CASSSDAYGYTF.

V usage is TRBV18 and J usage is TRBJ2-5; D gene uncertain. Germline CDR1 is KGHSH and CDR2 is LQKENI. This CDR3 is built from 12 residues. Trimming stripped 0 bases from V and 5 bases from J, with 4 bases between. The DNA of the CDR3 is TGTGCCAGCTCACCACCGATGGAGACCCAGTACTTC. Amino acids: CASSPPMETQYF. The variable domain in full, with the rest retrieved from reference TRBV18 and TRBJ2-5, is NAGVMQNPRHLVRRRGQEARLRCSPMKGHSHVYWYRQLPEEGLKFMVYLQKENIIDESGMPKERFSAEFPKEGPSILRIQQVVRGDSAAYFCASSPPMETQYFGPGTRLLVL.

This clone was seen a handful of times. The CDR3 loop is CASSVVLTSNEQFF. The CDR3 DNA is TGTGCCAGCAGCGTAGTACTGACAAGCAATGAGCAGTTCTTC. This chain links TRBV9 with TRBJ2-1; D not resolved. The CDR3 is made up of 14 amino acids. The V gene's germline CDR1 is SGDLS and CDR2 YYNGEE. V was shortened by 0 bases and J by 6 bases, with 10 bases between the two germline ends.

This clone has a handful of counts. The CDR3 sequence is CASRGIFEGDTEAFF. In DNA form, the CDR3 reads TGTGCCAGTAGGGGGATATTTGAAGGGGACACTGAAGCTTTCTTT. The chain couples TRBV19 to TRBJ1-1; TRBD1 might be the D (5 bases). The CDR3 is made up of 15 amino acids. The V end was cut by 6 bases, the J end by 3 bases, with 17 bases between. The germline CDR1 and CDR2 sequences are LNHDA and SQIVND (reference sequence).

This clone is medium-sized. V usage is TRBV11-3 and J usage is TRBJ1-4; 8 bases agree with TRBD1. The CDR3 loop spans 15 amino acids. The V gene end was trimmed by 6 bases and the J gene end by 4 bases; junction bases not matched to a gene: 7. CDR1 is SGHNT, CDR2 YENEEA, per germline. DNA for the CDR3: TGTGCCAGCAGGCAAACAGGGGGTGGTAATGAAAAACTGTTTTTT. It codes for CASRQTGGGNEKLFF.

The chain uses TRBV6-8 and TRBJ1-2; 9 positions agree with TRBD1. CDR3 length equals 14 residues. The V gene end was trimmed by 4 bases and the J gene end by 6 bases; junction bases not matched to a gene: 6. The germline V gene encodes CDR1 MNHGY and CDR2 SAAAGT. CDR3 DNA sequence: TGTGCCAGCAGTTCCCTACAGGGGGCAGATGGCTACACCTTC. This sequence encodes CASSSLQGADGYTF.

This clone was seen a few times. This chain connects TRBV6-8 to TRBJ1-2, with 7 bases identical to TRBD1. The CDR3 extends over 13 amino acids. V lost 4 bases and J lost 4; bases outside the gene matches: 3. The germline gives CDR1 MNHGY, CDR2 SAAAGT. The CDR3 is CASSFQGGYGYTF. CDR3 coding DNA: TGTGCCAGCAGTTTCCAGGGGGGCTATGGCTACACCTTC.

The chain couples TRBV18 to TRBJ2-5; no clear D. Per germline, CDR1 KGHSH and CDR2 LQKENI. Trimming left V 2 bases short and J 4 bases short, with 14 bases between. This CDR3 has 15 residues. DNA of the CDR3: TGTGCCAGCTCACCAAAGACCCTAGGGCGAGAGACCCAGTACTTC. Translated: CASSPKTLGRETQYF.

Points on this clone: The junction departs from the called germline gene at one end, perhaps through a read error. The CDR3 coding sequence is TGTGCCAGCAGCGTAGGCCCGGGACTAGCGAGGGACAACGAGCAGTTCTTC. Residues: CASSVGPGLARDNEQFF. The chain is built from TRBV9 and TRBJ2-1; 10 bases are shared with TRBD2. CDR1 is SGDLS, CDR2 YYNGEE, per germline. The CDR3 is made up of 17 amino acids.

The V and J genes are TRBV19 and TRBJ1-2; a weak D match, TRBD1 (5 bases). The CDR3 extends over 16 amino acids. V was trimmed by 4 bases and J by 4 bases, leaving 19 bases between them. From germline, CDR1 is LNHDA and CDR2 SQIVND (reference sequence). The CDR3 reads CASSRDSGPGGYGYTF. The CDR3 DNA follows: TGTGCCAGTAGTAGGGACTCCGGTCCCGGAGGCTATGGCTACACCTTC. The full variable domain, with the rest looked up from reference TRBV19 and TRBJ1-2, is DGGITQSPKYLFRKEGQNVTLSCEQNLNHDAMYWYRQDPGQGLRLIYYSQIVNDFQKGDIAEGYSVSREKKESFPLTVTSAQKNPTAFYLCASSRDSGPGGYGYTFGSGTRLTVV.

This chain joins TRBV30 and TRBJ2-7; 7 positions match TRBD1. The ends lost 5 bases at V and 4 bases at J; junction bases unmatched: 8. From germline, CDR1 is GTSNPN and CDR2 SVGIG (reference sequence). CDR3 length: 13 residues. The CDR3 DNA reads TGTGCCTGGTCGACAGGGTTTGGTTACGAGCAGTACTTC. Protein product: CAWSTGFGYEQYF. Full variable domain (missing parts from reference TRBV30 and TRBJ2-7): SQTIHQWPATLVQPVGSPLSLECTVEGTSNPNLYWYRQAAGRGLQLLFYSVGIGQISSEVPQNLSASRPQDRQFILSSKKLLLSDSGFYLCAWSTGFGYEQYFGPGTRLTVT.

This clone is medium-sized by share. The rearrangement uses TRBV11-3 and TRBJ1-2; D uncertain. From germline, CDR1 is SGHNT and CDR2 YENEEA. Trimming shortened V by 3 bases and J by 4 bases, and 12 bases separated the two germline ends. The CDR3 runs to 14 residues. The CDR3 loop reads CASSLEQDAYGYTF. CDR3 sequence (DNA): TGTGCCAGCAGCTTGGAGCAGGATGCCTATGGCTACACCTTC.

The sample holds a few counts of this clone. V gene TRBV19 combines with J gene TRBJ1-2; no reliable D call. Trimming removed 1 base from V and 8 bases from J, with 11 bases in between. This CDR3 comprises 13 residues. Germline values: CDR1 LNHDA, CDR2 SQIVND (reference sequence). CDR3 in amino acids: CASSIVGGNGYTF. In DNA form, the CDR3 reads TGTGCCAGTAGTATAGTAGGAGGGAACGGCTACACCTTC. Using reference TRBV19 and TRBJ1-2 for the parts outside the CDR3, the full variable domain is DGGITQSPKYLFRKEGQNVTLSCEQNLNHDAMYWYRQDPGQGLRLIYYSQIVNDFQKGDIAEGYSVSREKKESFPLTVTSAQKNPTAFYLCASSIVGGNGYTFGSGTRLTVV.

The genes are TRBV19 and TRBJ2-5; TRBD2 agrees at 7 bases. The CDR3 has 16 amino acids. V was pared by 5 bases and J by 5 bases, with 14 bases of the junction left unmatched. Germline-derived CDR1 and CDR2 are LNHDA and SQIVND (reference sequence). DNA for the CDR3: TGTGCCAGTAGTCCAAGGGAGGGCCTAGGGAGGGAGACCCAGTACTTC. Translated: CASSPREGLGRETQYF. The variable domain in full, with the rest retrieved from reference TRBV19 and TRBJ2-5, is DGGITQSPKYLFRKEGQNVTLSCEQNLNHDAMYWYRQDPGQGLRLIYYSQIVNDFQKGDIAEGYSVSREKKESFPLTVTSAQKNPTAFYLCASSPREGLGRETQYFGPGTRLLVL.